This entry lists 28 T cell receptor beta chains sequenced from one sample in a study of blood T cell repertoires in COVID-19. Repertoires were generated with immunoSEQ multiplex PCR, while TCRdb's copy carries only in-frame clones and drops some. This sample has about 53,000 clones, with around nine tenths found just once. Sequencing was done on a sample of peripheral blood. The receptor source for this set is a man between 50 and 59 years old with acute or convalescent COVID-19.

The chain uses TRBV19 and TRBJ1-5; no firm D call. The CDR3 runs 14 residues. CDR1 is LNHDA, CDR2 SQIVND, per germline (reference sequence). Trimming cost V 3 bases and J 2 bases, with 8 bases left between them. The CDR3 spells CASSILQGNQPQHF. DNA of the CDR3: TGTGCCAGTAGTATTCTCCAGGGCAATCAGCCCCAGCATTTT.

The V and J genes are TRBV11-3 and TRBJ2-2; 10 bases align to TRBD2. This CDR3 has 16 residues. CDR1 is SGHNT, CDR2 YENEEA, per germline. J lost 1 base, V lost 6 bases, and 5 bases had no gene match. The CDR3 nucleotides are TGTGCCAGCAGACTATTAGCGGGAGGGAACACCGGGGAGCTGTTTTTT. This translates into CASRLLAGGNTGELFF.

The V call is TRBV3-1 (or the pseudogene TRBV3-2), the J call TRBJ2-1; 11 nucleotides line up with TRBD2. Per the germline V gene, CDR1 is LGHDT and CDR2 is YNNKEL (reference sequence). CDR3 length: 16 amino acids. V lost 2 bases, J lost 3 bases, and 3 bases stayed unmatched. CDR3 bases: TGTGCCAGCAGCCAACCTACTAGCGGGAGCTACAATGAGCAGTTCTTC. Protein: CASSQPTSGSYNEQFF.

V and J are TRBV6-5 and TRBJ2-7; 8 nucleotides line up with TRBD2. Looked up from germline, CDR1 is MNHEY and CDR2 is SVGAGI. This CDR3 comprises 13 residues. The trim removed 8 bases at V and 5 bases at J, leaving 8 bases unmatched. CDR3 sequence (DNA): TGTGCCAGCCGGGGGGGCGGCTTCCACGAGCAGTACTTC. Translating gives CASRGGGFHEQYF.

This clone has more than one count but fewer than ten. The V gene is TRBV2, the J gene TRBJ1-6; the D gene is possibly TRBD1 (6 bases). CDR1 SNHLY and CDR2 FYNNEI come from the germline V gene. This CDR3 is built from 15 residues. Trimming removed 2 bases from V and 10 bases from J, with 15 bases in between. The CDR3 here is CASSETLTGRSPLHF. Here the CDR3 DNA reads TGTGCCAGCAGTGAAACCCTTACAGGGCGGTCACCCCTCCACTTT.

The chain employs TRBV5-4 and TRBJ1-2; a possible D gene is TRBD1 (5 bases). The V gene's germline CDR1 is SGHNT and CDR2 YYREEE (reference sequence). The CDR3 contains 15 residues. V was clipped by 4 bases and J by 0 bases, with 13 bases between them. CDR3 loop: CASSNADTANYGYTF. CDR3 in DNA: TGTGCCAGCAGCAACGCGGACACAGCTAACTATGGCTACACCTTC. The full variable domain, with the rest looked up from reference TRBV5-4 and TRBJ1-2, is ETGVTQSPTHLIKTRGQQVTLRCSSQSGHNTVSWYQQALGQGPQFIFQYYREEENGRGNFPPRFSGLQFPNYSSELNVNALELDDSALYLCASSNADTANYGYTFGSGTRLTVV.

This clone showed up just a few times. The CDR3 reads CASSGIGTGYPIYF. The CDR3 DNA is TGTGCCAGCAGCGGGATCGGGACAGGGTATCCCATATATTTT. J is TRBJ1-3 and V is TRBV4-2; TRBD1 matches at 9 bases. V lost 5 bases, J lost 11 bases, and 10 bases stayed unmatched. CDR1 and CDR2 (germline): LGHNA, YNFKEQ. This CDR3 is 14 amino acids long.

This clone has just a few counts. In DNA form, the CDR3 reads TGTGCCAGCAGTGCGGAGGGGGAGACCCAGTACTTC. It translates to CASSAEGETQYF. The chain joins TRBV12-3 or TRBV12-4 to TRBJ2-5, with D possibly matching TRBD2 (6 bases). The V and J ends lost 5 bases and 5 bases respectively, with 9 bases between them. CDR3 length equals 12 residues.

The genes are TRBV6-5 and TRBJ1-1; tentative D call: TRBD1 (5 bases). This CDR3 is 14 amino acids long. The germline V gene has CDR1 MNHEY and CDR2 SVGAGI. V was clipped by 5 bases and J by 0 bases, with 10 bases between them. The DNA for the CDR3 is TGTGCCAGCAGTACCTTGACAGTGAACACTGAAGCTTTCTTT. Its protein product is CASSTLTVNTEAFF.

The rearrangement joins TRBV6-6 to TRBJ2-1; 10 positions match TRBD2. Germline V gene data show CDR1 as MNHNY and CDR2 as SVGAGI (reference sequence). The ends lost 7 bases at V and 7 bases at J; junction bases unmatched: 10. The CDR3 length is 15 residues. In DNA, the CDR3 is TGTGCCAGCATGTCTAGCGGGAGTTATTTGAATGAGCAGTTCTTC. It yields the protein CASMSSGSYLNEQFF.

The V call is TRBV9, the J call TRBJ1-5, with 9 bases lining up with TRBD1. The germline V gene has CDR1 SGDLS and CDR2 YYNGEE. V shed 0 bases, J shed 2 bases, and the junction held 0 bases outside the gene matches. The CDR3 is 15 residues long. The CDR3 DNA reads as TGTGCCAGCAGCGTAGGACAGGGGGGCAATCAGCCCCAGCATTTT. Amino acids: CASSVGQGGNQPQHF.

The genes are TRBV2 and TRBJ1-6; D gene unclear. Trimming removed 3 bases from V and 2 bases from J, with 5 bases in between. The CDR3 is 14 residues long. CDR1 SNHLY and CDR2 FYNNEI come from the germline V gene. The CDR3 region is CASSERTYNSPLHF. The DNA for the CDR3 is TGTGCCAGCAGTGAGAGGACCTATAATTCACCCCTCCACTTT.

This clone has just one count. V and J are TRBV7-9 and TRBJ1-4; D is perhaps TRBD1 (5 bases). The CDR3 totals 14 residues. V was clipped by 5 bases and J by 14 bases, with 21 bases between them. Germline V lookup: CDR1 SEHNR, CDR2 FQNEAQ (reference sequence). Here the CDR3 reads CASSLGTQARRLFF. The CDR3 DNA follows: TGTGCCAGCAGCCTCGGGACTCAGGCGAGAAGGCTGTTTTTT.

The gene calls are TRBV10-3 and TRBJ2-3, with D possibly being TRBD2 (6 bases). The CDR3 sequence is 15 residues long. The V gene's germline CDR1 is ENHRY and CDR2 SYGVKD. V lost 8 bases and J 2 bases, leaving 17 bases between the germline ends. CDR3 bases: TGTGCCATCGAGGACCGGGGGAGCTCCACAGATACGCAGTATTTT. This encodes CAIEDRGSSTDTQYF.

The chain has TRBV2 and TRBJ2-5; 7 nucleotides line up with TRBD1. Germline V lookup: CDR1 SNHLY, CDR2 FYNNEI. Trimming cost V 6 bases and J 5 bases; bases outside gene matches: 9. CDR3 length equals 14 residues. The CDR3 sequence: CASSAGGRGETQYF. In DNA, the CDR3 is TGTGCCAGCAGCGCTGGGGGCAGGGGGGAGACCCAGTACTTC.

The rearrangement links TRBV1 to TRBJ2-1; TRBD2 is the table's D call and was not checked against the DNA. TRBV1 is classified as a pseudogene. The length of the CDR3 is 15 residues. The DNA of the CDR3 is TGCACCAGCGCGACCCCGGGGGTCGGAGACAATGAGCAGTTCTTC. Translation: CTSATPGVGDNEQFF.

This chain links TRBV18 with TRBJ2-1, with D possibly TRBD1 on 5 matching bases. The V end lost 2 bases, the J end lost 3 bases, and 14 bases lay between the germline ends. CDR3 length: 16 amino acids. Germline CDR1 and CDR2: KGHSH and LQKENI. The CDR3 loop reads CASSPSWQGSYNEQFF. The CDR3 DNA follows: TGTGCCAGCTCACCATCCTGGCAGGGTAGCTACAATGAGCAGTTCTTC.

The chain couples TRBV5-1 to TRBJ1-2; D is uncertain. This CDR3 region has 15 residues. From germline, CDR1 is SGHRS and CDR2 YFSETQ. Trimming pared 4 bases from V and 0 bases from J, leaving 13 bases between. The CDR3 here is CASSLSGGTNYGYTF. The CDR3 bases are TGCGCCAGCAGCCTGAGCGGAGGCACTAACTATGGCTACACCTTC. Full variable domain (rest looked up from reference TRBV5-1 and TRBJ1-2): KAGVTQTPRYLIKTRGQQVTLSCSPISGHRSVSWYQQTPGQGLQFLFEYFSETQRNKGNFPGRFSGRQFSNSRSEMNVSTLELGDSALYLCASSLSGGTNYGYTFGSGTRLTVV.

This clone was recorded once. The chain uses TRBV6-6 and TRBJ2-1; D not certain. Germline V gene sequence: CDR1 MNHNY, CDR2 SVGAGI (reference sequence). V lost 6 bases and J lost 9, with 9 bases in between. This CDR3 comprises 11 residues. CDR3 amino acids: CASSPGSEQFF. CDR3 sequence (DNA): TGTGCCAGCAGCCCCGGGTCTGAGCAGTTCTTC.

V gene TRBV7-9 combines with J gene TRBJ2-6, with D uncertain. The CDR3 has 15 amino acids. The germline V gene encodes CDR1 SEHNR and CDR2 FQNEAQ (reference sequence). V dropped 3 bases and J dropped 0 bases, with 6 bases sitting between them. CDR3 coding DNA: TGTGCCAGCAGCTTTCCCAGCTCTGGGGCCAACGTCCTGACTTTC. It translates to CASSFPSSGANVLTF.

The gene calls are TRBV3-1 (or the pseudogene TRBV3-2) and TRBJ2-1, with 14 bases lining up with TRBD2. Germline CDR1 LGHDT, CDR2 YNNKEL (reference sequence). The CDR3 consists of 16 residues. V shed 2 bases, J shed 9 bases, and the junction held 6 bases outside the gene matches. CDR3 nucleotides: TGTGCCAGCAGCCAACCGGGACTAGCGGGGGTCGGTGAGCAGTTCTTC. Translating it yields CASSQPGLAGVGEQFF.

This clone turned up a few times. The V gene is TRBV6-5, the J gene TRBJ2-3, with D possibly being TRBD2 (6 bases). The CDR3 sequence is 15 residues long. The germline V gene has CDR1 MNHEY and CDR2 SVGAGI. V shed 5 bases and J shed 0 bases, with 12 bases lying between them. Here the CDR3 DNA reads TGTGCCAGCAGTAACCGGGACTCTAGCACAGATACGCAGTATTTT. The encoded protein is CASSNRDSSTDTQYF.

The chain combines TRBV7-6 with TRBJ2-3; D is uncertain. Germline loops: CDR1 SGHVS, CDR2 FNYEAQ. The CDR3 has 13 residues. The ends were cut back, 1 base at V and 2 bases at J, with 4 bases in the middle. The DNA of the CDR3 is TGTGCCAGCAGCTTAGGTTACACAGATACGCAGTATTTT. Its protein product is CASSLGYTDTQYF.

The CDR3 DNA sequence: TGTGCCAGCAGGATGGACAGGGACACTGAAGCTTTCTTT. Protein sequence: CASRMDRDTEAFF. The chain links TRBV6-5 to TRBJ1-1, with 8 positions matching TRBD1. Germline CDR1 MNHEY, CDR2 SVGAGI. CDR3 length: 13 residues. V shed 6 bases, J shed 3 bases, and the junction held 3 bases outside the gene matches.

This clone was observed once. The chain is built from TRBV24-1 and TRBJ1-2; the D is unclear. The germline CDR1 and CDR2 sequences are KGHDR and SFDVKD. V gave up 1 base and J gave up 8 bases, with 7 bases separating them. This CDR3 spans 12 amino acids. CDR3 protein: CATSDFTGGYTF. In DNA, the CDR3 is TGTGCCACCAGTGATTTCACCGGGGGCTACACCTTC.

V usage is TRBV3-1 (or the pseudogene TRBV3-2) and J usage is TRBJ1-2; no clear D gene. V gave up 1 base and J gave up 8 bases, with 8 bases separating them. Germline CDR1 is LGHDT and CDR2 is YNNKEL (reference sequence). The CDR3 is 12 residues long. The CDR3: CASSQVRGGYTF. The CDR3 nucleotides are TGTGCCAGCAGCCAAGTTCGGGGAGGCTACACCTTC.

The rearrangement uses TRBV6-1 and TRBJ2-1; the match to TRBD2 covers 12 bases. With 4 bases clipped from V and 0 bases from J, the junction kept 1 base outside the gene matches. The CDR3 length is 16 residues. Germline assignment: CDR1 MNHNS and CDR2 SASEGT. CDR3 nucleotide sequence: TGTGCCAGCAGTGGGACTAGCGGGGACTCCTACAATGAGCAGTTCTTC. Amino acid sequence: CASSGTSGDSYNEQFF.

This clone has more than one count but fewer than ten. J is TRBJ2-3 and V is TRBV10-3; the D is unclear. Per germline, CDR1 ENHRY and CDR2 SYGVKD. This CDR3 contains 13 residues. V lost 6 bases to trimming and J lost 6 bases, with 13 bases between them. The CDR3 sequence is CAISAGLADTQYF. CDR3 DNA: TGTGCCATCAGCGCCGGTCTCGCTGATACGCAGTATTTT.